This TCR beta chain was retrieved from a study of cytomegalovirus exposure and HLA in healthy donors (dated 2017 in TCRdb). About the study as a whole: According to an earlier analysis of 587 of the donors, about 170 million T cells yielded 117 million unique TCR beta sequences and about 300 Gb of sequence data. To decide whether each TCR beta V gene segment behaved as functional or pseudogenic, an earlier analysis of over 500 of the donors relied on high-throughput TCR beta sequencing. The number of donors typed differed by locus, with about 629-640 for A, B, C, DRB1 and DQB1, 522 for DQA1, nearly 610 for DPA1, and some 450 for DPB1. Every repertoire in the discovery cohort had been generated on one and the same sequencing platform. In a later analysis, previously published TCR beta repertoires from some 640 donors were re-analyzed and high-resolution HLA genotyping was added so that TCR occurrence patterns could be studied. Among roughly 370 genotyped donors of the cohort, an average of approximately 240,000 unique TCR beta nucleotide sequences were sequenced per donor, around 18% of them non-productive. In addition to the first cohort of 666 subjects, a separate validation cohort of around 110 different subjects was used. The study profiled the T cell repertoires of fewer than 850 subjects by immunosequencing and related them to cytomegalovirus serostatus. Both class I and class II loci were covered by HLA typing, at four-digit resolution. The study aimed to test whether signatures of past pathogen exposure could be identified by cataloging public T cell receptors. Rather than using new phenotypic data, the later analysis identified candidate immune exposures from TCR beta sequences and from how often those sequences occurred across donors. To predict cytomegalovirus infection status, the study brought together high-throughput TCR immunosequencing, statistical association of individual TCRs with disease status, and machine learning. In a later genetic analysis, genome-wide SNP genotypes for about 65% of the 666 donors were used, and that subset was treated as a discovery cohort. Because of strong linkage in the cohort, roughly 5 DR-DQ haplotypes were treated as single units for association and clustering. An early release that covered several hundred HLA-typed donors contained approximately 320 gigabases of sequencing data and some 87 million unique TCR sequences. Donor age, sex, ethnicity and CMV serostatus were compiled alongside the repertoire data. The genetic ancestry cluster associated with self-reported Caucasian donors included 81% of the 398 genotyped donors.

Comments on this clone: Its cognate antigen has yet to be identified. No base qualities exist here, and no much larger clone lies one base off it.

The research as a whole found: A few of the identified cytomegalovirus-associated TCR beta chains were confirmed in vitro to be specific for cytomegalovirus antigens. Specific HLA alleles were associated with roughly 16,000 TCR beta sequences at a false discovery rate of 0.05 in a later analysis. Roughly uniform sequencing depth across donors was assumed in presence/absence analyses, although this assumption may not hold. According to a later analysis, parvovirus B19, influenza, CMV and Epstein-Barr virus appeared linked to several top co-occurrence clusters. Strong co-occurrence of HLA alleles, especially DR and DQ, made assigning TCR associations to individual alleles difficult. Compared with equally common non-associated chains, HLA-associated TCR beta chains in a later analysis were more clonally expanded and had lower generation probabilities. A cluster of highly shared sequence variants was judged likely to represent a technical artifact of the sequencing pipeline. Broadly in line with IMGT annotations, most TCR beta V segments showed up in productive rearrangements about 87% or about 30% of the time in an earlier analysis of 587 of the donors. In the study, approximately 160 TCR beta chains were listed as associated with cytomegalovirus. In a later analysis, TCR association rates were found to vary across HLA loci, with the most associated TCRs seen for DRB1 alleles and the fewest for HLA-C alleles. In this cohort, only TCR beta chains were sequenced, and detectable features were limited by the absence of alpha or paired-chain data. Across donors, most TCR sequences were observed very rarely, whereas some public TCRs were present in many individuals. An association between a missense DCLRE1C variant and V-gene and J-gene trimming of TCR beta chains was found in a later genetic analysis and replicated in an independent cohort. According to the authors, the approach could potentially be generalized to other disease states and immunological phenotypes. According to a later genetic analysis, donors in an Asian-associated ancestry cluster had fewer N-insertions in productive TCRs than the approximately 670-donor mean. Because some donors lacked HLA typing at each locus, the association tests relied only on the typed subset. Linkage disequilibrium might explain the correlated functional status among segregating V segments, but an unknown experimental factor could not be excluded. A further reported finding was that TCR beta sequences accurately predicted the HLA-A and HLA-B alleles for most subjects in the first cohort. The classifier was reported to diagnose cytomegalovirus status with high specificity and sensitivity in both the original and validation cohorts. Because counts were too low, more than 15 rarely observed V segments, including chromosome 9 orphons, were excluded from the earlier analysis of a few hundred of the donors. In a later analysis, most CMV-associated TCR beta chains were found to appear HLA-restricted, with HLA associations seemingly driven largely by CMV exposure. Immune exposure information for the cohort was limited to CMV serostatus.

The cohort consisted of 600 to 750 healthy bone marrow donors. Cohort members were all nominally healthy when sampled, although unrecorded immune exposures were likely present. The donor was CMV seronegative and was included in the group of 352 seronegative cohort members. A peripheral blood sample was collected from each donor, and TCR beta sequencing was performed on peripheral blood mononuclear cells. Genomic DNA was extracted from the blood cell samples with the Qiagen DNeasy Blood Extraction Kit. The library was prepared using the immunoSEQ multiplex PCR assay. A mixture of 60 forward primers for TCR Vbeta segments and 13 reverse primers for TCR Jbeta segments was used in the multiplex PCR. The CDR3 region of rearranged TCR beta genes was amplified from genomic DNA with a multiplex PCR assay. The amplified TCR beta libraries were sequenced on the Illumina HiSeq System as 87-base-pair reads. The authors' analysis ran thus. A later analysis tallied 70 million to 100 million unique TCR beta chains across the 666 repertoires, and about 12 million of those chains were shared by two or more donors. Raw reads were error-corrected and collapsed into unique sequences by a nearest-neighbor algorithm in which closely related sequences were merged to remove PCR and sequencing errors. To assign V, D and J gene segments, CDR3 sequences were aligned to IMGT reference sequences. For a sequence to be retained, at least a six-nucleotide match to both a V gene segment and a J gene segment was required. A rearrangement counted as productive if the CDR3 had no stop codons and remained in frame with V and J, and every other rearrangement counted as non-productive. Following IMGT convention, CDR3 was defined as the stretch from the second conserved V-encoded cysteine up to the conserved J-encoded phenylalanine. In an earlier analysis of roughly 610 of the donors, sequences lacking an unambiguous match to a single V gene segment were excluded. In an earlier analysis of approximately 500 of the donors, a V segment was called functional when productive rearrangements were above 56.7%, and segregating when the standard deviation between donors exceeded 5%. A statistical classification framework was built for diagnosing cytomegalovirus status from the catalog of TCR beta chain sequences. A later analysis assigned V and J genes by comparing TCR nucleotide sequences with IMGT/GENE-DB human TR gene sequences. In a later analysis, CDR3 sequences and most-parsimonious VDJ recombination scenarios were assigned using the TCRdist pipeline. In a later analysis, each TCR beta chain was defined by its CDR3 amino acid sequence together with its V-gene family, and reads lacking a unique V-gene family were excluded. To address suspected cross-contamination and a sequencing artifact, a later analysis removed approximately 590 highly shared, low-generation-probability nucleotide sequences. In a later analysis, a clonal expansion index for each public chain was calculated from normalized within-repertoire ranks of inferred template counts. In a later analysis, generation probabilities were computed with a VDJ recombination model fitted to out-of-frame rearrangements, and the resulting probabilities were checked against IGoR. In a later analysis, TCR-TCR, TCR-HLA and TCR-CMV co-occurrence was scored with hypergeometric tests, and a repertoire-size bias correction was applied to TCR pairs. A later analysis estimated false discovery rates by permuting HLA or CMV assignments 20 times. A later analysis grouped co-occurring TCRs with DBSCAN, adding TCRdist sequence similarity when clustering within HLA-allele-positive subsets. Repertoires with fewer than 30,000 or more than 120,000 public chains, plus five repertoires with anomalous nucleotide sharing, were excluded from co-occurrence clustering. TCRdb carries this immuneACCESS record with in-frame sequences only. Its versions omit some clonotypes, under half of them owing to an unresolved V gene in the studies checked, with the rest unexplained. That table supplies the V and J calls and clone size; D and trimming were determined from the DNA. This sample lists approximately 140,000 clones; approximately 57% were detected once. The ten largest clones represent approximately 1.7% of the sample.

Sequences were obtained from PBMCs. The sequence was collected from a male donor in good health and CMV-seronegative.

The nucleotides read TGCGCCAGCAGCTTGGAAGGCAGGGAAACCGAGCAGTACTTC. This translates into CASSLEGRETEQYF. The receptor chain draws on TRBV5-1 and TRBJ2-7, with a weak D call of TRBD1 (5 bases match). Taken from the germline V gene, the CDR1 and CDR2 loops are SGHRS and YFSETQ. The CDR3, from cysteine to phenylalanine, totals 14 residues. The CDR3 DNA has 42 bases and is translated from base 1. Trimming takes 0 bases from V and 6 bases from J, and the germline ends sit 13 bases apart.